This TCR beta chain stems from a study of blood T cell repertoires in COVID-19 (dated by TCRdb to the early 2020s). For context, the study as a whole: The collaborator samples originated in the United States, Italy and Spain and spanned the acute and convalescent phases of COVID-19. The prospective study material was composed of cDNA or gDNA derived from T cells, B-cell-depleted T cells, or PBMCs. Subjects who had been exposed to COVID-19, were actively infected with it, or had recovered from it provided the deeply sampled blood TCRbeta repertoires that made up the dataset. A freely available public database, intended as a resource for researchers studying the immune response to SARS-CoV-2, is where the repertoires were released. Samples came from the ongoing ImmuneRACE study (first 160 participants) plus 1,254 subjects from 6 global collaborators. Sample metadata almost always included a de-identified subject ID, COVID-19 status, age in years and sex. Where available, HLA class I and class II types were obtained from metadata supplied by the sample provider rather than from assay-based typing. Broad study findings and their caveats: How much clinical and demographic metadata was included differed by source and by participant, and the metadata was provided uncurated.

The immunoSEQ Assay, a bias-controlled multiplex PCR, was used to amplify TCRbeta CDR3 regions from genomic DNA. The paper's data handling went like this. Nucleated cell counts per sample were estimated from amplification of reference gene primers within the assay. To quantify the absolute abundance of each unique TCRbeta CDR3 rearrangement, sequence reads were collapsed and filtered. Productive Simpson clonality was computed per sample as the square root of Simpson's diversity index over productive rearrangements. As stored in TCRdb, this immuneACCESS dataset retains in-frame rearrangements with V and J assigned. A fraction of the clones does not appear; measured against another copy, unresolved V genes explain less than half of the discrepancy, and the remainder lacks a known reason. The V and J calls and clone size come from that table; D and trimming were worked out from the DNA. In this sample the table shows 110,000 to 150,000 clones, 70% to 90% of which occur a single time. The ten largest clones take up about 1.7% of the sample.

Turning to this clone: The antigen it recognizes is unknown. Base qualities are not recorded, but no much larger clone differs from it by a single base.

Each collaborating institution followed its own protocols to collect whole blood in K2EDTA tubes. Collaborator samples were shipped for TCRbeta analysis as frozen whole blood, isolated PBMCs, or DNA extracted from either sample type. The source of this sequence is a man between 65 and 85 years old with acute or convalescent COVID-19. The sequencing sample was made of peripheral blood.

The encoded CDR3 is CASSFQPGNTEAFF. The DNA sequence follows: TGTGCCAGCAGCTTTCAGCCGGGGAACACTGAAGCTTTCTTT. This sequence uses TRBV9 and TRBJ1-1; no D segment can be confidently identified. CDR1 SGDLS and CDR2 YYNGEE were looked up in the germline V gene. V drops 4 bases and J drops 1 base, leaving 11 bases in between. The CDR3 contains 14 residues, cysteine and phenylalanine counted. The kept DNA is CDR3 alone, 42 bases in frame from the first base.